This T cell receptor beta chain was sequenced during a study of shared clonotypes between healthy human individuals. TCRdb's copy holds only in-frame clones and misses some; the assay was immunoSEQ multiplex PCR. The sample includes over a million clones, more than 60% seen only once; the top ten take roughly 1.5%. Naive CD4+ cells were CD45RA-selected; the remaining cells were memory. There are 15 residues in the CDR3. Germline CDR1 and CDR2: PRHDT and FYEKMQ (reference sequence). The junction had 7 bases not matched to a gene; V was cut back by 0 bases and J by 6 bases. Sequencing used memory CD4+ T cells sorted from blood. Described subset: CD45RA-negative fraction. This rearrangement joins TRBV13 to TRBJ2-7; 8 bases line up with TRBD1. This TCR came from a man between 18 and 35 years old in good health. The CDR3 protein is CASSLGRGRQGEQYF. As DNA, the CDR3 is TGTGCCAGCAGCTTAGGCAGGGGGCGCCAGGGCGAGCAGTACTTC.